This record covers a single T cell receptor beta chain. PCR amplification relied on 60 Vbeta primers (plus 13 Jbeta primers). Original data processing: Roughly 10 million shared chains were among 65 million to 85 million unique TCR beta chains counted in a later analysis. Assay: immunoSEQ multiplex PCR; the TCRdb copy retains only in-frame clones and omits some. That table gives V, J and clone size, and the DNA gave D and trimming. The repertoire includes about 190,000 clones, just under 75% of them detected once, and approximately 4.8% sits in the top ten. The data were taken from a study of cytomegalovirus exposure and HLA in healthy donors. Germline CDR1 reads SGDLS; CDR2 reads YYNGEE. This CDR3 has 13 residues. Between the trimmed V and J ends, which lost 4 bases and 9 bases, there was a span of 14 bases.

Sequenced sample: PBMCs. This rearrangement joins TRBV9 to TRBJ2-4, with D hard to call. This receptor was obtained from a young man in good health and CMV-seropositive. CDR3 sequence: CASSPPTTGIQYF. CDR3 nucleotide sequence: TGTGCCAGCAGCCCCCCGACGACGGGCATTCAGTACTTC.